Shown below are 9 T cell receptor beta chains from a single sample sequenced in a study of blood T cell repertoires in COVID-19. Some clones are missing from TCRdb's copy, which holds only in-frame ones; the method was immunoSEQ multiplex PCR. This sample has roughly 50,000 clones, with approximately 83% found just once. The sequenced sample consisted of peripheral blood. Source of these receptors: a woman older than 75 with COVID-19, enrolled during active disease.

This clone was picked up a small number of times. The chain joins TRBV19 to TRBJ2-3; the D is unclear. V shed 3 bases and J shed 2 bases, with 12 bases lying between them. The CDR3 runs 15 residues. Germline V gene lookup returns CDR1 LNHDA and CDR2 SQIVND (reference sequence). The CDR3 spells CASSMNLLPTDTQYF. The DNA for the CDR3 is TGTGCCAGTAGTATGAACTTACTCCCCACAGATACGCAGTATTTT. Full variable domain (missing parts from reference TRBV19 and TRBJ2-3): DGGITQSPKYLFRKEGQNVTLSCEQNLNHDAMYWYRQDPGQGLRLIYYSQIVNDFQKGDIAEGYSVSREKKESFPLTVTSAQKNPTAFYLCASSMNLLPTDTQYFGPGTRLTVL.

This clone appeared once. The gene calls are TRBV19 and TRBJ2-4; D is uncertain. The CDR3 length is 12 residues. The V gene's germline CDR1 is LNHDA and CDR2 SQIVND (reference sequence). Trimming removed 5 bases at V and 2 bases at J, with 4 bases between. This CDR3 reads CASSSSKNIQYF. The CDR3 DNA is TGTGCCAGTAGTTCATCCAAAAACATTCAGTACTTC. Supplemented by reference TRBV19 and TRBJ2-4, the full variable domain reads DGGITQSPKYLFRKEGQNVTLSCEQNLNHDAMYWYRQDPGQGLRLIYYSQIVNDFQKGDIAEGYSVSREKKESFPLTVTSAQKNPTAFYLCASSSSKNIQYFGAGTRLSVL.

V is TRBV27 and J is TRBJ2-1; 15 bases map to TRBD2. The CDR3 runs to 16 residues. Trimming took 4 bases from V and 7 from J; bases not matched to a gene: 5. Germline assignment: CDR1 MNHEY and CDR2 SMNVEV (reference sequence). CDR3 region: CASSSTGTSGRNEQFF. The CDR3 DNA reads as TGTGCCAGCAGTTCTACCGGGACTAGCGGGAGGAATGAGCAGTTCTTC.

The chain links TRBV6-2 or TRBV6-3 to TRBJ2-3; 8 bases fit TRBD1. The length of the CDR3 is 15 residues. After removal of 5 bases from V and 9 bases from J, the junction contained 13 bases not matched to a gene. From germline, CDR1 is MNHEY and CDR2 SVGEGT. The CDR3 DNA sequence: TGTGCCAGCAGTCCACAAGGACAGGGTTTGAGGACGCAGTATTTT. Residues: CASSPQGQGLRTQYF.

The chain links TRBV29-1 to TRBJ2-6; no reliable D call. The CDR3 length is 17 residues. From germline, CDR1 is SQVTM and CDR2 ANQGSEA. Trimming shortened V by 4 bases and J by 0 bases, and 16 bases separated the two germline ends. The CDR3 bases are TGCAGCGTTGTTAGGAGTCTTTTGATCTCTGGGGCCAACGTCCTGACTTTC. Amino acids: CSVVRSLLISGANVLTF.

The rearrangement links TRBV4-3 to TRBJ2-7, with D possibly matching TRBD1 (5 bases). Germline values: CDR1 LGHNA, CDR2 YSLEER. The CDR3 totals 13 residues. The V end lost 0 bases, the J end lost 7 bases, and 10 bases lay between the germline ends. The CDR3 reads CASSQDQGLEQYF. The CDR3 bases are TGCGCCAGCAGCCAAGACCAGGGTTTGGAGCAGTACTTC.

The chain has TRBV5-3 and TRBJ2-1; 8 positions match TRBD1. TRBV5-3 counts as an open reading frame of uncertain function. CDR3 length equals 16 residues. V dropped 4 bases and J dropped 8; count of bases not matched to a gene: 14. The CDR3 loop is CARSTKQGDIFDEQFF. CDR3 in DNA: TGTGCCAGAAGCACGAAACAGGGGGACATCTTCGATGAGCAGTTCTTC.

This chain links TRBV18 with TRBJ2-1; a possible D gene is TRBD2 (5 bases). CDR1 is KGHSH and CDR2 is LQKENI in the germline V gene. The CDR3 totals 16 residues. Trimming stripped 0 bases from V and 0 bases from J, with 9 bases between. The CDR3 coding sequence is TGTGCCAGCTCACCACCGGACGGGGTCTCCTACAATGAGCAGTTCTTC. Amino acids: CASSPPDGVSYNEQFF.

This chain joins TRBV16 and TRBJ1-2; 12 bases match TRBD1. This CDR3 is 15 amino acids long. Trimming removed 4 bases from V and 7 bases from J; junction bases left unmatched: 7. Germline CDR1 and CDR2: KGHSY and FQNENV. Here the CDR3 reads CASSLPGQGAGGYTF. DNA of the CDR3: TGTGCCAGCAGCCTGCCGGGACAGGGGGCTGGTGGCTACACCTTC. Combining the CDR3 with reference TRBV16 and TRBJ1-2 gives the whole variable domain GEEVAQTPKHLVRGEGQKAKLYCAPIKGHSYVFWYQQVLKNEFKFLISFQNENVFDETGMPKERFSAKCLPNSPCSLEIQATKLEDSAVYFCASSLPGQGAGGYTFGSGTRLTVV.